This T cell receptor beta chain came from a study of cytomegalovirus exposure and HLA in healthy donors. About the study: Of the donors genotyped, several hundred in all, 65% to 90% fell in the Caucasian-associated ancestry cluster.

V shed 8 bases, J shed 4 bases, and the junction held 4 bases outside the gene matches. Germline CDR1 and CDR2: SGHTA and FQGTGA. The CDR3 totals 13 residues. This clone was seen a few times. The antigen remains undetermined. Study conclusions and caveats: Earlier analysis found most TCR beta V segments productive about 90% or about 30% of the time. In a later analysis, productive TCRs from donors in an Asian-associated ancestry cluster reportedly carried fewer N-insertions than the cohort mean. The study found most TCR sequences rare, yet found some public TCRs in many donors.

With 60 Vbeta and 13 Jbeta primers, the PCR was carried out. Here immunoSEQ multiplex PCR was the method, and the copy in TCRdb shows in-frame clones only, minus some. The table shows roughly 220,000 clones, with approximately 80% occurring only once. The receptor comes from a man aged 50-59 years in good health and CMV-seronegative. The chain employs TRBV7-3 and TRBJ2-2; TRBD1 aligns across 7 bases. Source material: PBMCs. Here the CDR3 reads CASQGDATGELFF. The DNA of the CDR3 is TGTGCCAGCCAGGGGGACGCCACCGGGGAGCTGTTTTTT.